This TCR beta chain is from a study of CD8+ T cells in alopecia areata. RNA extraction and reverse transcription yielded cDNA as sequencing template. Assay: immunoSEQ multiplex PCR; the TCRdb copy retains only in-frame clones and omits some. This sample carries approximately 190,000 clones, roughly 60% of them seen once, and the ten largest clones take 5.5% to 6%. Indicated treatment: oral pan-JAK inhibitor, 5-10 mg twice daily. This clone was seen more than once but under ten times. This specimen consisted of CD4+ T cells sorted from blood, obtained at week 24, from a patient treated with tofacitinib. The sequence was collected from a human donor with alopecia areata.

CDR3 DNA: TGTGCCAGCAGTTGGACAGGGGGCTTTTCACCCCTCCACTTT. The encoded protein is CASSWTGGFSPLHF. The chain links TRBV27 to TRBJ1-6; 11 nucleotides match TRBD1. This CDR3 has 14 amino acids. Germline values: CDR1 MNHEY, CDR2 SMNVEV (reference sequence). The V and J ends lost 4 bases and 9 bases, in that order; junction bases with no gene match: 2.